The entry below gives a single TCR beta chain sequence along with its context. Its matching antigen is unknown. These data are taken from a study of cytomegalovirus exposure and HLA in healthy donors. Findings of the study overall: An assumption of roughly uniform sequencing depth across donors underlay the presence/absence analyses.

The primer mix had 60 Vbeta and 13 Jbeta primers. TCRdb's copy holds only in-frame clones and misses some; the assay was immunoSEQ multiplex PCR. This table holds 100,000 or so clones, 80% found once. With 8 bases clipped from V and 8 bases from J, the junction kept 9 bases outside the gene matches. The germline V gene has CDR1 SEHNR and CDR2 FQNEAQ (reference sequence). The CDR3 is 14 residues long. V gene TRBV7-9 combines with J gene TRBJ2-1; 10 bases match TRBD2. The TCR originated in a man aged 25-40 years in good health and CMV-seronegative. Sequenced: PBMCs. CDR3 in amino acids: CASGGSGGEHEQFF. CDR3 nucleotides: TGTGCCAGCGGAGGGAGCGGGGGGGAGCATGAGCAGTTCTTC.